The T cell receptor (beta chain) described here comes from a study of cytomegalovirus exposure and HLA in healthy donors. As for the study in general: A subsequent analysis reported that the approximately 120 validation repertoires were produced on the same platform that had also been used for the roughly 670 first-cohort repertoires.

Regarding this clone: Its antigen remains unidentified.

Clones were sequenced by immunoSEQ multiplex PCR, and TCRdb holds only the in-frame ones, with some missing. The sample consists of a few hundred thousand clones, around 85% of them appearing once. Study-wide points: A few of the chains that were CMV-associated were confirmed in vitro to be specific for CMV antigens. Investigators reported 150 to 200 TCR beta chains as tied to cytomegalovirus.

The CDR3 consists of 17 residues. V lost 0 bases to trimming and J lost 4 bases; unmatched junction nucleotides: 9. CDR1 is GTSNPN, CDR2 SVGIG, per germline (reference sequence). The chain links TRBV30 to TRBJ2-3, with TRBD2 matching over 11 bases. The receptor's source is a young woman in good health and CMV-seronegative. Sequencing input: PBMCs. The chain's CDR3 is CAWSVRRTSGSPDTQYF. CDR3 coding DNA: TGTGCCTGGAGTGTACGGCGAACTAGCGGGAGCCCAGATACGCAGTATTTT.